The present entry profiles one T cell receptor (beta chain) with its context. What it binds is not known. These data originate in a study of T cells in Graves' hyperthyroidism and ophthalmopathy. Study results and limitations: Blood shared most expanded thyroid clonotypes above 0.001.

From RNA transcripts, TCR beta CDR3 regions were amplified. With the HTBI primer set, the TCR CDR3 went through a first round of RT-PCR. From the multiplex PCR reads, TCRdb called clonotypes with MiXCR, one entry per CDR3 protein. The table lists 300,000 to 450,000 distinct CDR3 sequences, 13% of them singletons. Aged 18 to 65, the patients had hyperthyroidism that was newly diagnosed and had lasted under 2 months. Germline V gene sequence: CDR1 GTSNPN, CDR2 SVGIG (reference sequence). V was clipped by 5 bases and J by 12 bases, with 19 bases between them. CDR3 length: 12 residues. Sequencing was carried out using blood. The clonotype comes from a man aged 25-45 years with Graves' hyperthyroidism that later progressed to Graves' ophthalmopathy. This sequence joins TRBV30 and TRBJ1-1, with a possible D match to TRBD1 (5 bases). The CDR3 spells CAWCPGLMVTFF. DNA of the CDR3: TGTGCCTGGTGTCCAGGGCTCATGGTGACTTTCTTT.